This TCR beta chain was retrieved from a study of blood T cell repertoires in COVID-19. The wider study: Sites in the United States, Italy and Spain provided acute and convalescent COVID-19 samples.

There are 14 residues in the CDR3. Germline CDR1 is LGHNA and CDR2 is YSLEER. V lost 0 bases to trimming and J lost 7 bases, with 12 bases between them. This clone was seen a handful of times. Profiling relied on immunoSEQ multiplex PCR, and the TCRdb table lists in-frame clones only, not all of them. The sample contains some 160,000 clones, 65% to 85% of which appear only once. This chain joins TRBV4-3 and TRBJ1-2; D is unclear. The sequencing input was peripheral blood. The clonotype originates from a woman aged 45-65 years with acute or convalescent COVID-19. This CDR3 reads CASSQDYDSLGYTF. The CDR3 DNA sequence: TGCGCCAGCAGCCAAGATTACGACTCACTTGGCTACACCTTC.